The rows below give T cell receptor beta chains drawn from one sample of a study of cytomegalovirus exposure and HLA in healthy donors. Libraries were prepared by immunoSEQ multiplex PCR; TCRdb keeps only in-frame clonotypes and omits some of them. The data show 160,000 or so clones, around 80% seen once. Material: PBMCs. Source of these receptors: a young man in good health and CMV-seropositive. The CDR3 runs from the conserved cysteine through the conserved F or W. D genes are given only for firm matches. Expanded clones get a size class; other rows say once, few or many, or leave the size out.

d_gene: NA
j_gene: TRBJ2-3
abundance: once
v_gene: TRBV10-3
CDR3aa: CAIKGLGSTDTQYF
CDR3nt: TGTGCCATCAAGGGGTTGGGGAGCACAGATACGCAGTATTTT

d_gene: TRBD2
j_gene: TRBJ2-1
abundance: NA
v_gene: TRBV7-2
CDR3aa: CASSLGLAGYNEQFF
CDR3nt: TGTGCCAGCAGCCTCGGACTAGCGGGGTACAATGAGCAGTTCTTC

d_gene: NA
j_gene: TRBJ1-1
abundance: NA
v_gene: TRBV6-5
CDR3aa: CASSYSTTVKAFF
CDR3nt: TGTGCCAGCAGTTACTCGACTACGGTTAAAGCTTTCTTT

d_gene: NA
j_gene: TRBJ1-2
abundance: NA
v_gene: TRBV30
CDR3aa: CAWKGDPRHVGSGYTF
CDR3nt: TGTGCCTGGAAAGGGGATCCGAGACATGTTGGAAGTGGCTACACCTTC

d_gene: TRBD1
j_gene: TRBJ1-2
abundance: NA
v_gene: TRBV19
CDR3aa: CASSGGQGFNYGYTF
CDR3nt: TGTGCCAGTAGTGGCGGACAGGGGTTCAACTATGGCTACACCTTC

d_gene: NA
j_gene: TRBJ1-5
abundance: NA
v_gene: TRBV9
CDR3aa: CASSKADSNQPQHF
CDR3nt: TGTGCCAGCAGCAAAGCGGACAGCAATCAGCCCCAGCATTTT

d_gene: TRBD1
j_gene: TRBJ2-7
abundance: NA
v_gene: TRBV6-4
CDR3aa: CASSNRGREVDKQYF
CDR3nt: TGTGCCAGCAGTAACAGGGGGCGAGAGGTTGATAAACAGTACTTC

d_gene: TRBD2
j_gene: TRBJ2-1
abundance: NA
v_gene: TRBV18
CDR3aa: CASSPSGLAGSYNEQFF
CDR3nt: TGTGCCAGCTCACCCTCGGGACTAGCGGGAAGCTACAATGAGCAGTTCTTC

d_gene: NA
j_gene: TRBJ2-1
abundance: NA
v_gene: TRBV7-9
CDR3aa: CATQMGPLNRNEQFF
CDR3nt: TGTGCCACCCAGATGGGGCCTCTCAACCGAAATGAGCAGTTCTTC

d_gene: NA
j_gene: TRBJ1-4
abundance: NA
v_gene: TRBV6-5
CDR3aa: CASSLDGEVEKLFF
CDR3nt: TGTGCCAGCAGTCTCGACGGTGAGGTCGAAAAACTGTTTTTT

d_gene: NA
j_gene: TRBJ1-6
abundance: few
v_gene: TRBV4-3
CDR3aa: CASSQVTGDSPLHF
CDR3nt: TGCGCCAGCAGCCAAGTTACGGGAGATTCACCCCTCCACTTT

d_gene: NA
j_gene: TRBJ1-1
abundance: few
v_gene: TRBV5-6
CDR3aa: CASTEDVNTEAFF
CDR3nt: TGTGCCAGCACCGAGGATGTGAACACTGAAGCTTTCTTT

d_gene: NA
j_gene: TRBJ1-1
abundance: NA
v_gene: TRBV6-5
CDR3aa: CASQQGSKAFF
CDR3nt: TGTGCCAGTCAACAGGGATCTAAAGCTTTCTTT

d_gene: TRBD1
j_gene: TRBJ1-5
abundance: NA
v_gene: TRBV6-4
CDR3aa: CASSDSADRGPQPQHF
CDR3nt: TGTGCCAGCAGTGACTCCGCGGACAGGGGGCCTCAGCCCCAGCATTTT

d_gene: TRBD1
j_gene: TRBJ2-7
abundance: once
v_gene: TRBV13
CDR3aa: CASSPGIQGEYEQYF
CDR3nt: TGTGCCAGCAGTCCCGGCATCCAGGGGGAATACGAGCAGTACTTC

d_gene: NA
j_gene: TRBJ1-1
abundance: NA
v_gene: TRBV19
CDR3aa: CASSINRAGTEAFF
CDR3nt: TGTGCCAGTAGTATCAACAGGGCAGGGACTGAAGCTTTCTTT

d_gene: NA
j_gene: TRBJ2-3
abundance: NA
v_gene: TRBV7-9
CDR3aa: CASSPEGGGSTDTQYF
CDR3nt: TGTGCCAGCAGCCCAGAGGGGGGGGGATCCACAGATACGCAGTATTTT

d_gene: NA
j_gene: TRBJ2-1
abundance: NA
v_gene: TRBV12-5
CDR3aa: CASGPRGDYNEQFF
CDR3nt: TGTGCTAGTGGTCCCCGGGGAGACTACAATGAGCAGTTCTTC

d_gene: NA
j_gene: TRBJ1-1
abundance: NA
v_gene: TRBV18
CDR3aa: CASSPSRMERTEAFF
CDR3nt: TGTGCCAGCTCACCGTCTAGGATGGAGAGAACTGAAGCTTTCTTT

d_gene: NA
j_gene: TRBJ2-3
abundance: NA
v_gene: TRBV27
CDR3aa: CASSSNSLRTTDTQYF
CDR3nt: TGTGCCAGCAGTTCCAACTCCCTACGGACTACAGATACGCAGTATTTT

d_gene: TRBD1
j_gene: TRBJ1-5
abundance: once
v_gene: TRBV7-6
CDR3aa: CASSLGQGNQPQHF
CDR3nt: TGTGCCAGCAGCCTCGGACAGGGGAATCAGCCCCAGCATTTT

d_gene: TRBD1
j_gene: TRBJ2-7
abundance: NA
v_gene: TRBV7-9
CDR3aa: CASSLEDRAAYEQYF
CDR3nt: TGTGCCAGCAGCTTAGAGGACAGGGCCGCCTACGAGCAGTACTTC

d_gene: NA
j_gene: TRBJ2-3
abundance: NA
v_gene: TRBV5-1
CDR3aa: CASSLDGTGTDTQYF
CDR3nt: TGCGCCAGCAGCTTGGACGGGACTGGCACAGATACGCAGTATTTT

d_gene: NA
j_gene: TRBJ1-2
abundance: NA
v_gene: TRBV5-1
CDR3aa: CASSLDRERDGYTF
CDR3nt: TGCGCCAGCAGCTTGGACAGGGAGAGGGATGGCTACACCTTC